Listed below are T cell receptor beta chains from one sample, sequenced in a study of shared clonotypes between healthy human individuals. TCRdb's table, derived via immunoSEQ multiplex PCR, lists solely in-frame clones and lacks some. In the table there are 1.5 million to 2.5 million clones, roughly 94% of which are singletons. Specimen: naive CD8+ T cells sorted from blood. The receptors originated from a man younger than 35 in good health. The CDR3 runs from the conserved cysteine through the conserved F or W. The order of the fields is J gene, clone size, V gene, D gene, CDR3 DNA, CDR3 protein. The D gene is left open where the match is weak. The size entry is marked missing in some rows and otherwise reads once, few, many or a size class.

TRBJ1-2,.,TRBV6-1,.,TGTGCCAGCAGTGAATGGGCCGTGCAGCCAAACTATGGCTACACCTTC,CASSEWAVQPNYGYTF
TRBJ1-2,.,TRBV21-1,.,TGTGCCAGCCACGCCCCCCTAAGCAGCAACTATGGCTACACCTTC,CASHAPLSSNYGYTF
TRBJ1-4,.,TRBV6-1,TRBD1,TGTGCCAGCAGTGCAGTTCGGGACAGCACAACTAATGAAAAACTGTTTTTT,CASSAVRDSTTNEKLFF
TRBJ2-5,.,TRBV5-4,.,TGTGCCAGCAGATTCCTGAGCGCCGGAGAAGAGACCCAGTACTTC,CASRFLSAGEETQYF
TRBJ1-2,.,TRBV16,.,TGTGCCAGCAGTGACGCGGCAGGGAATGGCTACACCTTC,CASSDAAGNGYTF
TRBJ2-1,.,TRBV14,.,TGTGCCAGCAGCCCCAGCGGCCGCGGTCTCACTCTTGGGGAGCAGTTCTTC,CASSPSGRGLTLGEQFF
TRBJ2-2,.,TRBV11-2,.,TGTGCCAGCAGAGATGTAGGGAGCACCGGGGAGCTGTTTTTT,CASRDVGSTGELFF
TRBJ2-1,.,TRBV5-4,TRBD2,TGTGCCAGCACCAATCCCCTAGCGGGAGCGTCCAATGAGCAGTTCTTC,CASTNPLAGASNEQFF
TRBJ1-5,.,TRBV23-1,TRBD1,TGCGCCAGCAGTCAAGATTTACAGGGGGTCCATCAGCCCCAGCATTTT,CASSQDLQGVHQPQHF
TRBJ2-7,.,TRBV9,TRBD2,TGTGCCAGCAGTCCTCAGAGGACTAGCGACGAGCAGTACTTC,CASSPQRTSDEQYF
TRBJ1-1,.,TRBV19,.,TGTGCCAGTAGTACGGGCGTGACTGAAGCTTTCTTT,CASSTGVTEAFF
TRBJ2-3,.,TRBV28,TRBD1,TGTGCCAGCAGTGATAGAGGACAGGGGAGGGATACGCAGTATTTT,CASSDRGQGRDTQYF
TRBJ2-3,.,TRBV7-9,TRBD1,TGTGCCAGCAGCTTCCCGGGACAGGATTATTCAGATACGCAGTATTTT,CASSFPGQDYSDTQYF
TRBJ1-1,.,TRBV9,TRBD1,TGTGCCAGCGGCGCAGGGGGAAACACTGAAGCTTTCTTT,CASGAGGNTEAFF
TRBJ2-3,.,TRBV28,TRBD2,TGTGCCAGCGGCACAGTGACTAGCGGGGTTCGCACAGATACGCAGTATTTT,CASGTVTSGVRTDTQYF
TRBJ1-2,.,TRBV9,.,TGTGCCAGCAGCGTAGGCAAGAACTATGGCTACACCTTC,CASSVGKNYGYTF
TRBJ2-5,.,TRBV28,TRBD2,TGTGCCAGCAGTTTGGGGCTAGCGGGGAGTCAAGAGACCCAGTACTTC,CASSLGLAGSQETQYF
TRBJ2-5,.,TRBV2,TRBD2,TGTGCCAGCATCAGATCGGGACTACCCCCGGGGGAGACCCAGTACTTC,CASIRSGLPPGETQYF
TRBJ1-6,.,TRBV9,TRBD1,TGTGCCAGCAGCGTAGTGAACAGGGGAGTCTATAATTCACCCCTCCACTTT,CASSVVNRGVYNSPLHF
TRBJ1-1,once,TRBV5-1,TRBD1,TGCGCCAGCAGCCAACTGACAGGGCAGGGCACTGAAGCTTTCTTT,CASSQLTGQGTEAFF
TRBJ2-7,.,TRBV6-5,TRBD1,TGTGCCAGCAGCACAGGGGTGCCCTTGAGCTACGAGCAGTACTTC,CASSTGVPLSYEQYF
TRBJ2-5,.,TRBV9,.,TGTGCCAGCAACGGAGGGAGCCCCCAAGAGACCCAGTACTTC,CASNGGSPQETQYF
TRBJ2-1,.,TRBV29-1,TRBD1,TGCAGCGTTGAAGACCAGGGGGTTTCTACAGGGGAGCAGTTCTTC,CSVEDQGVSTGEQFF
TRBJ2-6,.,TRBV28,.,TGTGCCAGCAGTTTACTGACTGGGGCCAACGTCCTGACTTTC,CASSLLTGANVLTF
TRBJ2-7,.,TRBV5-6,.,TGTGCCAGCAGCTTGATCGAGCAGTACTTC,CASSLIEQYF
TRBJ2-7,.,TRBV28,.,TGTGCCAGCAGTTCATCCTACGAGCAGTACTTC,CASSSSYEQYF
TRBJ2-7,once,TRBV18,TRBD1,TGTGCCAGCTCACCCGACAGGGAATCCTACGAGCAGTACTTC,CASSPDRESYEQYF
TRBJ2-7,.,TRBV12-5,.,TGTGCTAGTGGTTTGATTTCCCCGGGAGTGGAGTTCTACGAGCAGTACTTC,CASGLISPGVEFYEQYF
TRBJ2-1,.,TRBV2,TRBD2,TGTGCCAGCAGTGATTCTAGCGGGAGCCCCTACAATGAGCAGTTCTTC,CASSDSSGSPYNEQFF
TRBJ2-2,.,TRBV6-5,.,TGTGCCAGCAGTTATACTTGGCTGAACACCGGGGAGCTGTTTTTT,CASSYTWLNTGELFF
TRBJ2-1,.,TRBV2,TRBD1,TGTGCCAGCAGGAGACAGGGGTTGGATGAGCAGTTCTTC,CASRRQGLDEQFF
TRBJ2-7,.,TRBV27,TRBD1,TGTGCCAGCAGGGGGACAGGGCGGAGGGAGCAGTACTTC,CASRGTGRREQYF
TRBJ2-7,.,TRBV7-8,TRBD2,TGTGCCAGCAGCTTAGCGAATAGCGGGAACTACGAGCAGTACTTC,CASSLANSGNYEQYF
TRBJ2-7,.,TRBV7-9,.,TGTGCCAGCAGCGGGCCGGACATCACCTTCACCTACGAGCAGTACTTC,CASSGPDITFTYEQYF
TRBJ1-1,.,TRBV7-9,.,TGTGCCAGCGCAGAACAGGTGCTTAACACTGAAGCTTTCTTT,CASAEQVLNTEAFF
TRBJ2-1,.,TRBV19,TRBD2,TGTGCCAGTAGTGCAAGCGGGACTCTTTACAATGAGCAGTTCTTC,CASSASGTLYNEQFF
TRBJ1-1,.,TRBV5-1,TRBD1,TGCGCCAGCAGCCCCTGGACAGGGAAGCTAGACACTGAAGCTTTCTTT,CASSPWTGKLDTEAFF
TRBJ2-5,once,TRBV14,.,TGTGCCAGCAGCCAAGGCGATTTCCAAGAGACCCAGTACTTC,CASSQGDFQETQYF
TRBJ2-3,.,TRBV9,.,TGTGCCAGCAGCGTAGATTCCCCCGCGGGGCGCACAGATACGCAGTATTTT,CASSVDSPAGRTDTQYF
TRBJ1-5,.,TRBV7-8,.,TGTGCCAGCAGCTTAGGGCTGGGGTGGGGCAATCAGCCCCAGCATTTT,CASSLGLGWGNQPQHF
TRBJ2-3,.,TRBV27,.,TGTGCCACCCGTTATGCAGATACGCAGTATTTT,CATRYADTQYF
TRBJ2-2,.,TRBV29-1,.,TGCAGCGTTGGTGAATCCGGGGAGCTGTTTTTT,CSVGESGELFF
TRBJ2-3,.,TRBV27,TRBD1,TGTGCCAGCAGTCCCGGACAGGGGGCTACAGATACGCAGTATTTT,CASSPGQGATDTQYF
TRBJ2-3,.,TRBV2,.,TGTGCCAGCAGACCGACCGACACACCACTGGCAGATACGCAGTATTTT,CASRPTDTPLADTQYF
TRBJ1-1,.,TRBV27,TRBD1,TGTGCCAGCAGTTCGGGACAGCCCGAAACTATGAACACTGAAGCTTTCTTT,CASSSGQPETMNTEAFF
TRBJ2-1,.,TRBV19,.,TGTGCCAGTAAAGTGGGCCCGGGGAATGAGCAGTTCTTC,CASKVGPGNEQFF
TRBJ2-1,.,TRBV13,.,TGTGCCAGCAGCTTAGGCCGGGGGTACAATGAGCAGTTCTTC,CASSLGRGYNEQFF
TRBJ2-7,.,TRBV7-8,TRBD2,TGTGCCAGCAGCTCCCCGGGGAGGGGCGGTCTTAACTACGAGCAGTACTTC,CASSSPGRGGLNYEQYF
TRBJ2-3,.,TRBV28,TRBD1,TGTGCCAGCAGTTTAACAGGGGGAGCTACAGATACGCAGTATTTT,CASSLTGGATDTQYF
TRBJ1-2,.,TRBV27,TRBD1,TGTGCCAGCAGTTCGGGGACAGGGGATTATGGCTACACCTTC,CASSSGTGDYGYTF
TRBJ1-2,.,TRBV5-4,.,TGTGCCAGCAGCTTGAAGGCATCGGGTTCTTTCTATGGCTACACCTTC,CASSLKASGSFYGYTF
TRBJ2-1,.,TRBV7-8,TRBD1,TGTGCCAGCAGCTTCCGGGACAGACTTTCTAGGTCCTACAATGAGCAGTTCTTC,CASSFRDRLSRSYNEQFF